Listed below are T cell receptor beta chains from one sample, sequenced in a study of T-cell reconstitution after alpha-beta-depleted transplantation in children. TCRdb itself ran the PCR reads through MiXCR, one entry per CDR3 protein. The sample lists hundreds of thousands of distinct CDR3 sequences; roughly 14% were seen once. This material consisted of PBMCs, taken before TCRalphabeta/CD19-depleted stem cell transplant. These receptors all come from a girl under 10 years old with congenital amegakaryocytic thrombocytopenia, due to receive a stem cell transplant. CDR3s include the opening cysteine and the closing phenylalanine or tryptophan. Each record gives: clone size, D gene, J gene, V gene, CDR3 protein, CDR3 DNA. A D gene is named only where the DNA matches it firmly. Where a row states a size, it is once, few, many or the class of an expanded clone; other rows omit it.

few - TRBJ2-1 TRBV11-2 CASSLAPNSYNEQFF TGTGCCAGCAGCTTAGCTCCCAACTCCTACAATGAGCAGTTCTTC
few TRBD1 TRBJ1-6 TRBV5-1 CASSLAAGQANSPLHF TGCGCCAGCAGCTTGGCCGCGGGACAGGCGAATTCACCCCTCCACTTT
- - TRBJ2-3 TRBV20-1 CSASLQGPADTQYF TGCAGTGCTAGCCTCCAGGGGCCGGCAGATACGCAGTATTTT
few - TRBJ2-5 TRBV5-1 CASRTDLVDFQYF TGCGCCAGCAGGACGGACTTGGTAGATTTCCAGTACTTC
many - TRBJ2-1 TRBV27 CASTSTYNEQFF TGTGCCAGCACCTCAACCTACAATGAGCAGTTCTTC
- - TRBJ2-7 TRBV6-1 CASCRVGKNYEQYF TGTGCCAGCTGTCGGGTGGGTAAAAACTACGAGCAGTACTTC
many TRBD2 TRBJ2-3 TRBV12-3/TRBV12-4 CASSPAGGLGTDTQYF TGTGCCAGCTCCCCGGCGGGGGGTTTGGGCACAGATACGCAGTATTTT
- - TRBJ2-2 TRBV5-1 CASSLWGTGTGELFF TGCGCCAGCAGCTTGTGGGGTACCGGGACCGGGGAGCTGTTTTTT
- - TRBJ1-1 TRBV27 CASSLSHSWPEAFF TGTGCCAGCAGTTTATCTCATAGCTGGCCTGAAGCTTTCTTT
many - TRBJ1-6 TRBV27 CASSYDRTDNSPLHF TGTGCCAGCAGTTATGATCGGACCGACAATTCACCCCTCCACTTT
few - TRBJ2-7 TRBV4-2 CASSQDISRASYEQYF TGTGCCAGCAGCCAAGATATCAGCCGGGCTAGCTACGAGCAGTACTTC
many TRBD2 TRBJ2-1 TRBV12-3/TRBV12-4 CASELTSGVREQFF TGTGCCAGCGAGTTGACTAGCGGGGTCCGTGAGCAGTTCTTC
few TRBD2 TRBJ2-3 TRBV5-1 CASRESGTSDTQYF TGCGCCAGCAGGGAGAGCGGGACCTCAGATACGCAGTATTTT
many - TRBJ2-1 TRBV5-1 CASSLDQGFNEQFF TGCGCCAGCAGCTTGGATCAAGGGTTCAATGAGCAGTTCTTC
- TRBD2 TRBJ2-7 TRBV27 CASSPWFGGGEQYF TGTGCCAGCAGTCCATGGTTCGGCGGGGGCGAGCAGTACTTC
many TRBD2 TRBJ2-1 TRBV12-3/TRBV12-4 CASSLEGGSRYNEQFF TGTGCCAGCAGTTTAGAAGGCGGGAGTCGCTACAATGAGCAGTTCTTC
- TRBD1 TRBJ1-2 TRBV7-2 CASSRQGAGGYTF TGTGCCAGCAGCCGACAGGGGGCGGGGGGCTACACCTTC
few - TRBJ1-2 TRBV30 CALMHYGYTF TGTGCCCTGATGCACTATGGCTACACCTTC
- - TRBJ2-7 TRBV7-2 CASSLDRFASYEQYF TGTGCCAGCAGCTTAGACAGATTCGCCTCCTACGAGCAGTACTTC
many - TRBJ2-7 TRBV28 CASSLWSAYEQYF TGTGCCAGCAGTTTATGGTCAGCCTACGAGCAGTACTTC
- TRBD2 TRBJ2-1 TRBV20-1 CSARGLAGDYNEQFF TGCAGTGCTAGGGGACTCGCGGGAGACTACAATGAGCAGTTCTTC
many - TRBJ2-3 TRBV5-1 CASSFLDRPDTQYF TGCGCCAGCAGCTTTCTTGACAGGCCAGATACGCAGTATTTT
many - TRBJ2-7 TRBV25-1 CASSATDTDYEQYF TGTGCCAGCAGTGCCACCGATACAGACTACGAGCAGTACTTC
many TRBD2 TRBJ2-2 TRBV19 CASLPGLPNTGELFF TGTGCCAGCCTGCCGGGACTACCGAACACCGGGGAGCTGTTTTTT
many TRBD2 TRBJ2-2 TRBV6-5 CASSYRGLAPTGELFF TGTGCCAGCAGTTACCGGGGACTAGCGCCCACCGGGGAGCTGTTTTTT
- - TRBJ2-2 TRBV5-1 CASSSRGGQNTGELFF TGCGCCAGCAGCTCACGCGGGGGACAGAACACCGGGGAGCTGTTTTTT
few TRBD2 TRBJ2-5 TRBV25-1 CASSEYTSGSQTQYF TGTGCCAGCAGTGAATATACTAGCGGGAGTCAGACCCAGTACTTC
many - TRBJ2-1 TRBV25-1 CASSEATTYNEQFF TGTGCCAGCAGTGAAGCGACAACTTACAATGAGCAGTTCTTC
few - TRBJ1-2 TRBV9 CASSVVLDGYTF TGTGCCAGCAGCGTAGTCCTGGATGGCTACACCTTC
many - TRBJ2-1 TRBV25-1 CASSDWSEQFF TGTGCCAGCAGTGACTGGTCTGAGCAGTTCTTC
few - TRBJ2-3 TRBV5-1 CASSSGGTVTDTQYF TGCGCCAGCAGCTCAGGAGGGACAGTAACAGATACGCAGTATTTT
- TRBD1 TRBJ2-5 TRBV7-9 CASSWGQIQETQYF TGTGCCAGCAGCTGGGGACAGATCCAAGAGACCCAGTACTTC
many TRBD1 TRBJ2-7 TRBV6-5 CASSYGTGIHEQYF TGTGCCAGCAGTTATGGGACAGGGATCCACGAGCAGTACTTC
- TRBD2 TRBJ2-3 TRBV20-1 CSAIAGGGRDTQYF TGCAGTGCAATAGCGGGGGGCGGTCGGGATACGCAGTATTTT
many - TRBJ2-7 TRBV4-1 CASSKGASYEQYF TGCGCCAGCAGCAAAGGGGCCTCCTACGAGCAGTACTTC
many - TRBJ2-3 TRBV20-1 CSASGVEDTQYF TGCAGTGCTAGCGGGGTGGAAGATACGCAGTATTTT
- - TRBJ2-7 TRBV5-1 CASRQSGSYEQYF TGCGCCAGCAGACAATCGGGTTCCTACGAGCAGTACTTC
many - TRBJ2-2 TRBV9 CASSVGNTGELFF TGTGCCAGCAGCGTAGGAAACACCGGGGAGCTGTTTTTT
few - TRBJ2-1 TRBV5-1 CASSLYLRGANEQFF TGCGCCAGCAGCTTGTATCTCAGGGGAGCCAATGAGCAGTTCTTC
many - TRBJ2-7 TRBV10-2 CASSVGYEQYF TGCGCCAGCAGTGTAGGCTACGAGCAGTACTTC
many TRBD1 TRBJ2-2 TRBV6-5 CASSYSVDRANGELFF TGTGCCAGCAGTTACTCTGTAGACAGGGCGAACGGGGAGCTGTTTTTT
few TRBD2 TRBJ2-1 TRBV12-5 CASGLVGTSGTPLKAYNEQFF TGTGCTAGTGGTTTGGTAGGGACTAGCGGGACACCCCTCAAAGCCTACAATGAGCAGTTCTTC
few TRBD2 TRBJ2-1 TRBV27 CASTYGGARNEQFF TGTGCCAGCACTTACGGGGGGGCGCGAAATGAGCAGTTCTTC
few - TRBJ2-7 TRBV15 CATSRDFGGPFSYEQYF TGTGCCACCAGCAGAGATTTTGGAGGGCCTTTCTCCTACGAGCAGTACTTC
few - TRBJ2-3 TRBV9 CASSPSGPTSTDTQYF TGTGCCAGCAGCCCGAGCGGACCCACGAGCACAGATACGCAGTATTTT
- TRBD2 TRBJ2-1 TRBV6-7 CTSSWASGPSGSYNEQFF TGTACCAGCAGTTGGGCTAGCGGGCCTTCGGGCTCCTACAATGAGCAGTTCTTC
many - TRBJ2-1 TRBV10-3 CAISESLSTANEQFF TGTGCCATCAGTGAGTCCCTCTCGACGGCCAATGAGCAGTTCTTC
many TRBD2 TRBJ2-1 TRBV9 CASSVALAAYNEQFF TGTGCCAGCAGCGTAGCCCTAGCGGCCTACAATGAGCAGTTCTTC
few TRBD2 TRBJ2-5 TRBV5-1 CASSPVKLAGRETQYF TGCGCCAGCAGCCCGGTAAAACTAGCGGGTCGAGAGACCCAGTACTTC
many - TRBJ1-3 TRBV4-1 CASSQDVVDSSGNTIYF TGCGCCAGCAGCCAAGATGTAGTAGACAGCTCTGGAAACACCATATATTTT
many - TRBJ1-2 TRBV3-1 CASSRPDGIYGYTF TGTGCCAGCAGCCGCCCAGACGGAATCTATGGCTACACCTTC